Here is one T cell receptor (beta chain) with its context. Its specificity is unknown. This sample was included in a study of T cell responses to AZD1222 COVID-19 vaccine. The study, taken as a whole, reports: Repertoire sampling occurred only after the peak T cell response. The span of vaccine-associated CD4 TCRs extended across spike, with dominance at 160-218 and 743-854.

The CDR3 runs to 13 residues. Trimming cost V 4 bases and J 7 bases, with 14 bases left between them. Germline V gives CDR1 SGDLS, CDR2 YYNGEE. The repertoire was sequenced with immunoSEQ multiplex PCR; TCRdb's copy has only in-frame clones and lacks some. The sample consists of some 64,000 clones, around nine tenths of them appearing once. Sequencing was performed on peripheral blood, taken 28 days after the second dose of the MenACWY control vaccine. The TCR was taken from an adult who received the MenACWY meningococcal vaccine as a control. The chain combines TRBV9 with TRBJ1-1; D remains unclear. CDR3 protein: CASSPAEAVEAFF. CDR3 coding DNA: TGTGCCAGCAGCCCCGCCGAGGCTGTTGAAGCTTTCTTT. The full variable domain, completed using reference TRBV9 and TRBJ1-1, is DSGVTQTPKHLITATGQRVTLRCSPRSGDLSVYWYQQSLDQGLQFLIQYYNGEERAKGNILERFSAQQFPDLHSELNLSSLELGDSALYFCASSPAEAVEAFFGQGTRLTVV.